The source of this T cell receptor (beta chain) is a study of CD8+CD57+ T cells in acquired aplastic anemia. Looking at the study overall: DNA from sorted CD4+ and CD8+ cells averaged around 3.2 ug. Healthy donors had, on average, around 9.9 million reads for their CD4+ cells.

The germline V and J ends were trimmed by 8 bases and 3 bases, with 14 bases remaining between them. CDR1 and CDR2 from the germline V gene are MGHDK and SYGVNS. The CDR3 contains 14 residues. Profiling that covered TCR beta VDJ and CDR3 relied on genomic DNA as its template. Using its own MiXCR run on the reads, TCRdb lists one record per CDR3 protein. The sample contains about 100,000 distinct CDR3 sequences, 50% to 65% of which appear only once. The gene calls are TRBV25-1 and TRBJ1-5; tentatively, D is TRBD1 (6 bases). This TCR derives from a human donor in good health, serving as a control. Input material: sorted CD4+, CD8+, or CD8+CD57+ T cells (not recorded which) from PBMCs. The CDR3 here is CASVATGLNQPQHF. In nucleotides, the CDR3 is TGTGCCAGCGTTGCGACAGGCCTCAATCAGCCCCAGCATTTT.